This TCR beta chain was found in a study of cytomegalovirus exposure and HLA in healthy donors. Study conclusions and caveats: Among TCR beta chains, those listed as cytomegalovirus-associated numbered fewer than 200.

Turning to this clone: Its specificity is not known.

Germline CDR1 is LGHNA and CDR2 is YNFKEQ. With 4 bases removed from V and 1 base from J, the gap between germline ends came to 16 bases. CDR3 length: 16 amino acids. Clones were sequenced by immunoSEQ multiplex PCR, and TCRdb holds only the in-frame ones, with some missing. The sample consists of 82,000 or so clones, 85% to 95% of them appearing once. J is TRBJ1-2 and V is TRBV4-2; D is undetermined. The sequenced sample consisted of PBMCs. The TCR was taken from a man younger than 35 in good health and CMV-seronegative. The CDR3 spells CASSPSGVDLNYGYTF. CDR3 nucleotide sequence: TGTGCCAGCAGCCCAAGTGGAGTCGACCTTAACTATGGCTACACCTTC.